Listed here are 22 T cell receptor beta chains from one sample, sequenced in a study of T cell repertoires in cytomegalovirus infection. The antigens for these receptors are not known. One entry per CDR3 protein, called by TCRdb with MiXCR from the reads. This table holds some 150,000 distinct CDR3 sequences, roughly a third found once. Sequenced here: CD8+ T cells from cultured PBMCs, sampled from culture after CMV antigen stimulation. These receptors were taken from a human donor in good health (CMV status not recorded). Some clones in this sample may be carry-over from other donors' samples.

The V call is TRBV29-1, the J call TRBJ2-7, with a possible D match to TRBD2 (5 bases). Germline CDR1 and CDR2: SQVTM and ANQGSEA. The CDR3 totals 13 residues. Trimming took off 6 bases at V and 5 bases at J, with 17 bases between the two ends. The DNA for the CDR3 is TGCAGCGTAACTGGTGGGGAGTTGGACGAGCAGTACTTC. Translating gives CSVTGGELDEQYF.

This clonotype was observed a few times. The CDR3 DNA reads TGTGCCAGCAGCTCCTCGGGACAGGGGTCCGGGGAGCTGTTTTTT. It yields the protein CASSSSGQGSGELFF. This chain links TRBV7-9 with TRBJ2-2; 10 bases are shared with TRBD1. This CDR3 comprises 15 residues. The junction had 5 bases not matched to a gene; V was cut back by 4 bases and J by 6 bases. Looked up from germline, CDR1 is SEHNR and CDR2 is FQNEAQ (reference sequence).

This clonotype showed up just a few times. The chain couples TRBV4-2 to TRBJ1-1; D is uncertain. CDR1 is LGHNA, CDR2 YNFKEQ, per germline. Trimming removed 3 bases from V and 7 bases from J, with 12 bases in between. The CDR3 consists of 13 residues. The CDR3 DNA reads TGTGCCAGCAGCCAGGCTCCCCCGGGTGAAGCTTTCTTT. Residues: CASSQAPPGEAFF.

This clonotype was detected many times. V and J are TRBV6-1 and TRBJ2-5; D is possibly TRBD1 (6 bases). This CDR3 comprises 13 residues. V shed 7 bases and J shed 5 bases, with 14 bases lying between them. CDR1 and CDR2 (germline): MNHNS, SASEGT. CDR3 region: CASKRGQRETQYF. In DNA form, the CDR3 reads TGTGCCAGCAAGCGAGGACAGCGGGAGACCCAGTACTTC.

This clonotype has at least ten counts. The chain recombines TRBV7-8 with TRBJ2-1, with 11 bases that match TRBD2. Trimming at V came to 2 bases and at J to 4 bases, leaving 4 bases not matched to a gene. From germline, CDR1 is SGHVS and CDR2 FQNEAQ. The CDR3 runs to 16 residues. CDR3 sequence: CASSLLAGGIYNEQFF. CDR3 in DNA: TGTGCCAGCAGCTTACTAGCGGGGGGAATATACAATGAGCAGTTCTTC.

This clonotype was counted many times. The chain is built from TRBV7-9 and TRBJ2-1; either TRBD1 or TRBD2 may fit D (5 bases each). The V gene lost 7 bases and the J gene lost 2 bases, with 9 bases spanning the gap. Germline assignment: CDR1 SEHNR and CDR2 FQNEAQ (reference sequence). This CDR3 spans 13 amino acids. CDR3 residues: CASNQGAYNEQFF. CDR3 nucleotide sequence: TGTGCCAGCAACCAGGGAGCCTACAATGAGCAGTTCTTC.

This clonotype was recorded many times. The rearrangement uses TRBV27 and TRBJ2-7; perhaps D is TRBD1 or TRBD2 (8 bases each). CDR1 MNHEY and CDR2 SMNVEV come from the germline V gene (reference sequence). The ends were cut back, 4 bases at V and 0 bases at J, with 16 bases in the middle. There are 16 residues in the CDR3. In DNA, the CDR3 is TGTGCCAGCAGTTCGGGGGGGCAGGGGGCCTCCTACGAGCAGTACTTC. Its protein product is CASSSGGQGASYEQYF.

Only a few counts were recorded for this clonotype. The CDR3 DNA sequence: TGTGCCAGCGCTACAGGTTTGAACACTGAAGCTTTCTTT. Protein sequence: CASATGLNTEAFF. The V and J genes are TRBV19 and TRBJ1-1, with a weak D call TRBD1 (5 bases). Germline loops: CDR1 LNHDA, CDR2 SQIVND (reference sequence). The CDR3 is 13 residues long. Trimming left V 9 bases short and J 0 bases short, with 11 bases between.

The chain carries TRBV9 and TRBJ1-1, with a possible D match to TRBD1 (6 bases). V was cut by 3 bases and J by 6 bases, with 21 bases left in between. CDR1 SGDLS and CDR2 YYNGEE come from the germline V gene. This CDR3 spans 16 amino acids. This chain's CDR3 is CASSAPPGPPGAEAFF. The CDR3 bases are TGTGCCAGCAGCGCCCCCCCGGGCCCTCCAGGGGCTGAAGCTTTCTTT.

This clonotype was counted once. The rearrangement uses TRBV12-3 or TRBV12-4 and TRBJ2-3, with 9 bases lining up with TRBD2. This CDR3 region has 21 residues. Losses at the gene ends were 2 bases for V and 1 base for J; bases not matched to a gene: 19. The CDR3 DNA is TGTGCCAGCAGTTTAACCCTCGGCAGGGAAGGAGCGGGGGGACGCACAGATACGCAGTATTTT. Translated: CASSLTLGREGAGGRTDTQYF.

The chain combines TRBV24-1 with TRBJ2-1; 8 bases are a match to TRBD2. CDR3 length: 14 amino acids. V shed 2 bases and J 9 bases; nucleotides not matched to a gene: 5. Germline assignment: CDR1 KGHDR and CDR2 SFDVKD. CDR3 loop: CATSDSRTSREQFF. CDR3 coding DNA: TGTGCCACCAGTGATTCGAGGACTAGCCGTGAGCAGTTCTTC.

The chain recombines TRBV28 with TRBJ1-5; D gene unclear. Germline-derived CDR1 and CDR2 are MDHEN and SYDVKM. V dropped 1 base and J dropped 6 bases, with 7 bases sitting between them. This CDR3 comprises 13 residues. The CDR3 DNA follows: TGTGCCAGCAGTTTATCCAGTCTTCAGCCCCAGCATTTT. It translates to CASSLSSLQPQHF.

The J gene is TRBJ2-1, the V gene TRBV12-3 or TRBV12-4; D is uncertain. V shed 6 bases and J shed 5 bases, with 17 bases lying between them. The CDR3 is 15 residues long. The chain's CDR3 is CASSHPSALNNEQFF. The CDR3 DNA is TGTGCCAGCAGCCACCCCAGTGCACTAAACAATGAGCAGTTCTTC.

The chain uses TRBV7-9 and TRBJ2-5; D unclear. The V gene's germline CDR1 is SEHNR and CDR2 FQNEAQ (reference sequence). The V end lost 5 bases, the J end lost 3 bases, and 13 bases lay between the germline ends. CDR3 length: 14 residues. As DNA, the CDR3 is TGTGCCAGCAGCCCAGATTTTCAAGAAGAGACCCAGTACTTC. Translation gives CASSPDFQEETQYF.

This chain links TRBV29-1 with TRBJ2-1, with D perhaps being TRBD1 or TRBD2 (5 bases each). CDR1 is SQVTM and CDR2 is ANQGSEA in the germline V gene. Trimming shortened V by 6 bases and J by 4 bases, and 10 bases separated the two germline ends. The CDR3 runs 12 residues. The DNA of the CDR3 is TGCAGCGTCGAGGGGCTGTACAATGAGCAGTTCTTC. It specifies CSVEGLYNEQFF.

The table lists this clonotype with many counts. The V and J genes are TRBV28 and TRBJ2-3; TRBD2 agrees at 8 bases. V was clipped by 10 bases and J by 5 bases; unmatched bases: 17. The CDR3 runs 16 residues. Germline V gene lookup returns CDR1 MDHEN and CDR2 SYDVKM. For the CDR3, the DNA is TGTGCCACCACCGACCTGGCGGGGGGAGGGAGAGATACGCAGTATTTT. Its protein product is CATTDLAGGGRDTQYF.

The chain couples TRBV4-1 to TRBJ1-2; D is unresolved. Germline CDR1 and CDR2: MGHRA and YSYEKL. CDR3 length: 15 amino acids. The V end lost 1 base, the J end lost 8 bases, and 17 bases lay between the germline ends. The chain's CDR3 is CASSQGIARLEGYTF. CDR3 bases: TGCGCCAGCAGCCAAGGAATAGCGAGACTGGAAGGCTACACCTTC.

This clonotype was seen a handful of times. V and J are TRBV7-6 and TRBJ1-1; 7 nucleotides line up with TRBD1. The ends lost 6 bases at V and 2 bases at J; junction bases unmatched: 15. Germline-derived CDR1 and CDR2 are SGHVS and FNYEAQ. The CDR3 consists of 17 residues. Here the CDR3 DNA reads TGTGCCAGCAGTCCCCCCCCGACCGGGACAGTCAACACTGAAGCTTTCTTT. Protein: CASSPPPTGTVNTEAFF.

This clonotype showed up many times. The genes are TRBV11-2 and TRBJ2-3, with D possibly TRBD1 on 5 matching bases. CDR3 length: 12 residues. The V gene lost 4 bases and the J gene lost 8 bases, with 10 bases spanning the gap. Germline assignment: CDR1 SGHAT and CDR2 FQNNGV. CDR3 residues: CASSSQGGTQYF. In DNA form, the CDR3 reads TGTGCCAGCAGCTCGCAGGGTGGTACGCAGTATTTT.

The chain couples TRBV7-2 to TRBJ2-3, with TRBD2 matching 12 bases. The CDR3 is made up of 15 amino acids. J was trimmed by 5 bases and V by 7 bases; bases with no gene match: 7. Germline CDR1 SGHTA, CDR2 FQGNSA. CDR3 region: CASIWTSGAGDTQYF. In nucleotides, the CDR3 is TGTGCCAGCATCTGGACTAGCGGGGCGGGAGATACGCAGTATTTT. Full variable domain (remainder filled in from reference TRBV7-2 and TRBJ2-3): GAGVSQSPSNKVTEKGKDVELRCDPISGHTALYWYRQSLGQGLEFLIYFQGNSAPDKSGLPSDRFSAERTGGSVSTLTIQRTQQEDSAVYLCASIWTSGAGDTQYFGPGTRLTVL.

This clonotype was detected ten times or more. The rearrangement uses TRBV28 and TRBJ1-6, with a weak D call TRBD1 (5 bases). Germline V gene data show CDR1 as MDHEN and CDR2 as SYDVKM. The CDR3 length is 13 residues. The V end was cut by 5 bases, the J end by 7 bases, with 9 bases between. The CDR3 DNA is TGTGCCAGCAGTCCCAGGGAGAATTCACCCCTCCACTTT. This codes for CASSPRENSPLHF.

The rearrangement links TRBV5-1 to TRBJ2-7, with 7 bases matching TRBD1. The V and J ends lost 2 bases and 6 bases, in that order; junction bases with no gene match: 8. Germline values: CDR1 SGHRS, CDR2 YFSETQ. The CDR3 runs to 14 residues. In DNA form, the CDR3 reads TGCGCCAGCAGCTTCGTTCAGGGGGAAGTCGAGCAGTACTTC. This codes for CASSFVQGEVEQYF.